This T cell receptor (beta chain) emerged from a study of T cell responses to AZD1222 COVID-19 vaccine (dated by TCRdb to 2020 to 2023). At the level of the whole study: TCR sequencing was performed for over 230 trial participants, of whom around 200 were given two doses of AZD1222 and around 26 were given two doses of MenACWY control vaccine. Trial participants were enrolled by age into subgroups of 18-55, 56-69 and 70-plus years, and about 150, 27 and 61 TCR-sequenced participants, respectively, were included in these subgroups. The paper as a whole reports these results and caveats: No day 14 peak-response samples were available, so repertoires were characterized only after the peak T cell response. Most participants were white British and females outnumbered males, and the authors suggested that clonal diversity may have been underestimated. Conclusions about previously exposed vaccinees are limited, since just 5 to 7 AZD1222 recipients were seropositive for SARS-CoV-2 at baseline. Spike-specific TCR breadth and depth rose significantly after two AZD1222 doses compared with day 0 and with MenACWY recipients. Epitopes outside the regions mutated in the B.1.351 and B.1.1.7 variants were reportedly recognized by nearly half of the unique spike-specific TCRs. The 56-69-year group was small, and its depth increase did not reach significance, likely because of low power. CD4 TCRs associated with the vaccine covered the entire spike protein, and the dominant responses were in regions 160-218 and 743-854.

A few counts support this clone. Its recognized antigen is unknown. No base quality values were provided; no much bigger clone lies one nucleotide off. Reading from cysteine to phenylalanine, the CDR3 counts 19 amino acids. The entry retains the CDR3 DNA only, 57 bases that are in frame from base 1. V is trimmed back by 7 bases and J by 8 bases, and the junction contains 22 bases that no gene match accounts for. CDR1 and CDR2, per the germline V gene, are SGHAT and FQNNGV. The CDR3 regions of human TCRbeta chains were analyzed by immunosequencing. In the original analysis: TCRs in the repertoires were matched against a reference library of SARS-CoV-2-specific TCRs that had been generated with the MIRA antigen-specificity platform. Breadth meant the fraction of unique TCRs that were SARS-CoV-2-associated, whereas depth meant the fraction of total T cells that were SARS-CoV-2-associated. Each spike-specific TCR was assigned to its reactive spike region and to a CD4 or CD8 class using the MIRA data. Log10-transformed breadth and depth values were compared by one-way ANOVA with Sidak's multiple comparisons tests. The source is immuneACCESS, and TCRdb retained only in-frame sequences with V and J called. Part of the clones is not carried over; for the studies checked, unresolved V genes explain less than half of this, and the remainder is unexplained. V, J and clone size are those of that table, while D and trimming were read from the DNA. Counted in this sample were approximately 270,000 clones; approximately 94% of them appeared once. Of the sample, roughly 0.6% falls within the top ten clones.

The time point label for this specimen denotes: about 28 days (+/-7) after the second vaccine dose. AZD1222 recipients given second doses at about 4 weeks or at about 12 weeks were pooled, since spike-specific TCR depth and breadth were not found to differ between the two schedules. Vaccinee samples came from UK trials COV001 and COV002, including a single-blind randomized controlled phase 2/3 trial of AZD1222 (ChAdOx1 nCoV-19) in healthy adults. For TCRbeta chain sequencing, PBMC samples from trial participants were taken at day 0 and at day 28 after the second dose. The sequence came from an adult who received the AZD1222 COVID-19 vaccine. Sequencing was performed on peripheral blood, taken 28 days after the second AZD1222 dose. Rearrangement joined TRBV11-2 to TRBJ1-4, with 10 bases in between that match TRBD1. The DNA sequence follows: TGTGCCAGCATCCAACTAAGGGTGGGACAGGGGCTTACGGGGGAAAAACTGTTTTTT. Translated, this gives CASIQLRVGQGLTGEKLFF.